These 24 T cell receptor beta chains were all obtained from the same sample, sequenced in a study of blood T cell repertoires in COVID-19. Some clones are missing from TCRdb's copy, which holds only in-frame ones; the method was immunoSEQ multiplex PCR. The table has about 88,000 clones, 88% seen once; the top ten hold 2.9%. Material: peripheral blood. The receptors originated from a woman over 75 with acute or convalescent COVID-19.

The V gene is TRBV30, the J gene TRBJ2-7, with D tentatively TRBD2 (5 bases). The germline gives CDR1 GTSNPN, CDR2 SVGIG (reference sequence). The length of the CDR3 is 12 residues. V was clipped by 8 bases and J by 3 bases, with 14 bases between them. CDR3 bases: TGTGCCGGAACCGGCGGGCTCTACGAGCAGTACTTC. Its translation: CAGTGGLYEQYF.

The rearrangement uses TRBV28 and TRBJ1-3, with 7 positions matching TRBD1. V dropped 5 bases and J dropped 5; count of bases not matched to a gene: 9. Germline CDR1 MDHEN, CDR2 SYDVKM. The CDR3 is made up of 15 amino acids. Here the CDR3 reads CASSRGGQSRNTIYF. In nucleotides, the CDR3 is TGTGCCAGCAGTCGGGGGGGACAGTCTCGAAACACCATATATTTT.

The CDR3 reads CASSILKGLAGADTQYF. The CDR3 DNA is TGTGCCAGTAGTATCCTAAAGGGACTAGCGGGAGCAGATACGCAGTATTTT. V and J are TRBV19 and TRBJ2-3, with TRBD2 identical over 14 bases. The germline gives CDR1 LNHDA, CDR2 SQIVND (reference sequence). V trimming: 3 bases; J trimming: 4 bases; junction bases outside the gene matches: 6. There are 17 residues in the CDR3.

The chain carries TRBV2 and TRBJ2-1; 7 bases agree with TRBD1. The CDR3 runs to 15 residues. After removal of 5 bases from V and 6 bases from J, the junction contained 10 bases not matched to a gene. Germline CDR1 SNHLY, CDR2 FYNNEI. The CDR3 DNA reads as TGTGCCAGCAGTTTACAGGGGTATAGGGGCAATGAGCAGTTCTTC. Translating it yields CASSLQGYRGNEQFF.

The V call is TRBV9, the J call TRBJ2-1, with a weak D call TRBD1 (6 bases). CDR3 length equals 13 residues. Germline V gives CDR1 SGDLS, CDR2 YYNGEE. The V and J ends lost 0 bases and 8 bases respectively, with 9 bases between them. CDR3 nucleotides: TGTGCCAGCAGCGTAGGGGACACTGATGAGCAGTTCTTC. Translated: CASSVGDTDEQFF.

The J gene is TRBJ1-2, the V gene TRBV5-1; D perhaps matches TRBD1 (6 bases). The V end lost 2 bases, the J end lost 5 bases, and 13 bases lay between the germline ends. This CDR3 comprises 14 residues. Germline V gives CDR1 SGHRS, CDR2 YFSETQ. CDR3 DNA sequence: TGCGCCAGCAGCTTATCACAGGGTCCTTATGGCTACACCTTC. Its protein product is CASSLSQGPYGYTF.

The chain's CDR3 is CAWSGRREADTQYF. CDR3 sequence (DNA): TGTGCCTGGAGTGGCCGGCGGGAGGCAGATACGCAGTATTTT. V is TRBV30 and J is TRBJ2-3, with TRBD2 matching over 8 bases. This CDR3 contains 14 residues. Germline values: CDR1 GTSNPN, CDR2 SVGIG (reference sequence). Losses at the gene ends were 1 base for V and 4 bases for J; bases not matched to a gene: 4. Full variable domain (rest looked up from reference TRBV30 and TRBJ2-3): SQTIHQWPATLVQPVGSPLSLECTVEGTSNPNLYWYRQAAGRGLQLLFYSVGIGQISSEVPQNLSASRPQDRQFILSSKKLLLSDSGFYLCAWSGRREADTQYFGPGTRLTVL.

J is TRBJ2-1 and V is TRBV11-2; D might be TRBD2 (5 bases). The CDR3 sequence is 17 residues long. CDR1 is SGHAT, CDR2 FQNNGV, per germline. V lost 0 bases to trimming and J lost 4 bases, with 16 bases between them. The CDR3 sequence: CASSLDLLGSLYNEQFF. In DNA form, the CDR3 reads TGTGCCAGCAGCTTAGATTTACTAGGGTCGTTATACAATGAGCAGTTCTTC.

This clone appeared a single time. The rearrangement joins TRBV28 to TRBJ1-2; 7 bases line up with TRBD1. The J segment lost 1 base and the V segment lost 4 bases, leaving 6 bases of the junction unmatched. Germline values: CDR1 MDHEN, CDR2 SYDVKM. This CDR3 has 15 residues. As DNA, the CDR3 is TGTGCCAGCAGTTATGGGACAGAAGTTAACTATGGCTACACCTTC. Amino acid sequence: CASSYGTEVNYGYTF.

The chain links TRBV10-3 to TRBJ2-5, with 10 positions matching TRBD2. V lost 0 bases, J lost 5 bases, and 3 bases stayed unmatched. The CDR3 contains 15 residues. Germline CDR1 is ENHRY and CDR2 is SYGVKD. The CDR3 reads CAISESGLARETQYF. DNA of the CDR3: TGTGCCATCAGTGAGTCGGGACTAGCGAGGGAGACCCAGTACTTC.

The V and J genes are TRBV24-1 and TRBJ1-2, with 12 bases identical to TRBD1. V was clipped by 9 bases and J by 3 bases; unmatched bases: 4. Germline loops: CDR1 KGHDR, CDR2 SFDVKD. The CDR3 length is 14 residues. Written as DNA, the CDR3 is TGTGCCACCGCAGGGACAGGGGGCGACTATGGCTACACCTTC. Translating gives CATAGTGGDYGYTF.

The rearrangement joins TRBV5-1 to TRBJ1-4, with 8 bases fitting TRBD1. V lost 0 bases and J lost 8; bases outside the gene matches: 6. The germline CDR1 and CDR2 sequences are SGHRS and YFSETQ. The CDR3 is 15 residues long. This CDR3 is CASSLAGQGAEKLFF. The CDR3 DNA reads TGCGCCAGCAGCTTGGCCGGGCAGGGGGCGGAAAAACTGTTTTTT.

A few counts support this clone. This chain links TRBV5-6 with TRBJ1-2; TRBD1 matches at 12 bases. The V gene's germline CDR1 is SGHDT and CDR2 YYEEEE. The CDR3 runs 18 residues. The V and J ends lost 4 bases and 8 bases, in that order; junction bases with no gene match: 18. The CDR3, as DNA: TGTGCCAGCAGCCCCCTAAAGTGGGGGACAGGGGGCGCCGGGGGCTACACCTTC. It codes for CASSPLKWGTGGAGGYTF.

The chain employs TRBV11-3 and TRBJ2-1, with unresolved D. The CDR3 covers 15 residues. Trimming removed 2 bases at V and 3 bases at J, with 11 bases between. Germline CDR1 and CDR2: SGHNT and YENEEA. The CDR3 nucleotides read TGTGCCAGCAGCTTAAGCCGTCAGGACTACAATGAGCAGTTCTTC. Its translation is CASSLSRQDYNEQFF. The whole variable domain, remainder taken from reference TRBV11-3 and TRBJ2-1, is EAGVVQSPRYKIIEKKQPVAFWCNPISGHNTLYWYLQNLGQGPELLIRYENEEAVDDSQLPKDRFSAERLKGVDSTLKIQPAELGDSAVYLCASSLSRQDYNEQFFGPGTRLTVL.

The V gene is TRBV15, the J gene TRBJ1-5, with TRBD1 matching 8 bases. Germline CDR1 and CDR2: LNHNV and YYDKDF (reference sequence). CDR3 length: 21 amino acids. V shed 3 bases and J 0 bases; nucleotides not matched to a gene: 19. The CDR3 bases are TGTGCCACCAGCAGTGATTCTCGAGGACAGGGAAAGGGGAATAGCAATCAGCCCCAGCATTTT. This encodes CATSSDSRGQGKGNSNQPQHF. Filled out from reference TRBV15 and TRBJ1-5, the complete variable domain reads DAMVIQNPRYQVTQFGKPVTLSCSQTLNHNVMYWYQQKSSQAPKLLFHYYDKDFNNEADTPDNFQSRRPNTSFCFLDIRSPGLGDTAMYLCATSSDSRGQGKGNSNQPQHFGDGTRLSIL.

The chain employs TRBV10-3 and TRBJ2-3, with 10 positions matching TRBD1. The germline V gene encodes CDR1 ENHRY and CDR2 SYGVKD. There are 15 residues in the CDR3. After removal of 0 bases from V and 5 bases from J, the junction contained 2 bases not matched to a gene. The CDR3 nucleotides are TGTGCCATCAGTGAGTCGGACAGGGGGAAAGATACGCAGTATTTT. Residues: CAISESDRGKDTQYF.

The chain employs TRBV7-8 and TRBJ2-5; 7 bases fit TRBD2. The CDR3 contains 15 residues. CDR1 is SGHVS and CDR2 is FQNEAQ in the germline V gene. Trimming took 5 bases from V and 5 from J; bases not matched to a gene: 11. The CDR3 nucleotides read TGTGCCAGCAGCCCCCTCGGGGGACTAAGGGAGACCCAGTACTTC. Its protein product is CASSPLGGLRETQYF.

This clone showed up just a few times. CDR3 protein: CASSPALGQGQNTGELFF. CDR3 bases: TGTGCCAGCAGCCCTGCACTGGGACAGGGGCAGAACACCGGGGAGCTGTTTTTT. V is TRBV6-2 or TRBV6-3 and J is TRBJ2-2, with 10 bases lining up with TRBD1. The germline gives CDR1 MNHEY, CDR2 SVGEGT. The CDR3 loop spans 18 amino acids. J was trimmed by 1 base and V by 6 bases; bases with no gene match: 11.

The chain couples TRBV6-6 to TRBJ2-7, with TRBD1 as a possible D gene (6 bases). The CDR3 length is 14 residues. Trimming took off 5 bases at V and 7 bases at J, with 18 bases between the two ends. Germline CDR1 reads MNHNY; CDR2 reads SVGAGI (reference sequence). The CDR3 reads CASSPLQGMGEQYF. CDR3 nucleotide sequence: TGTGCCAGCAGTCCTTTACAGGGAATGGGTGAGCAGTACTTC.

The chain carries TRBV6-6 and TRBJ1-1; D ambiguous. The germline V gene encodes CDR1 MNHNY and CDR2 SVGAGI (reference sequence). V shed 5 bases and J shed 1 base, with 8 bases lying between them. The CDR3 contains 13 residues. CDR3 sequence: CASSHRGNTEAFF. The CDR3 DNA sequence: TGTGCCAGCAGTCACCGGGGGAACACTGAAGCTTTCTTT.

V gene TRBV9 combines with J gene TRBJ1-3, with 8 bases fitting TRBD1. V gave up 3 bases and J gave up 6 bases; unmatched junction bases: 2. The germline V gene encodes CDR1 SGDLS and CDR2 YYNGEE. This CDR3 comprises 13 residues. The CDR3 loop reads CASSGTGLNTIYF. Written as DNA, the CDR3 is TGTGCCAGCAGCGGGACAGGGTTAAACACCATATATTTT.

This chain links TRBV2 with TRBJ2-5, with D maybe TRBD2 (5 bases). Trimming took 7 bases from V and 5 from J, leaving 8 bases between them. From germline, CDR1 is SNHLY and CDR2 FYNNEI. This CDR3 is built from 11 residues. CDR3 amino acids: CASTAAETQYF. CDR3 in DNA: TGTGCCAGCACAGCGGCGGAGACCCAGTACTTC.

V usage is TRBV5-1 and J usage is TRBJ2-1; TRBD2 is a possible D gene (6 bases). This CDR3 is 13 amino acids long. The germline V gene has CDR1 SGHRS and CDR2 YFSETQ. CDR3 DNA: TGCGCTTCCCAGGAGGGGAACTACAATGAGCAGTTCTTC. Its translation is CASQEGNYNEQFF.

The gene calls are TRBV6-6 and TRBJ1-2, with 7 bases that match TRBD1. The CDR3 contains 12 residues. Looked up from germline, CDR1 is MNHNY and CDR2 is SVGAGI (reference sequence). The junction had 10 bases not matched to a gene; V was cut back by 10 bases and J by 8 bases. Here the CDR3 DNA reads TGTGCCACCTCCACAGGGGTCGGAGGCTACACCTTC. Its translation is CATSTGVGGYTF.